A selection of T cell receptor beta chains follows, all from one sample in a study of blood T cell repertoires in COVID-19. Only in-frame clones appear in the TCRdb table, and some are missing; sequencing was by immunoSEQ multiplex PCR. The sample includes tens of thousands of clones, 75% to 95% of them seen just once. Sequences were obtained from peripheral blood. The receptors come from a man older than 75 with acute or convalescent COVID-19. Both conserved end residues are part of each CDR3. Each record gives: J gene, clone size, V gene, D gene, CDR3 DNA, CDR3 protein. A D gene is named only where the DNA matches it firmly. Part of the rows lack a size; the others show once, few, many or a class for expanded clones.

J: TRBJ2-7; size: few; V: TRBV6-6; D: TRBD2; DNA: TGTGCCAGCAGTAATGCGGGGGGCGAGCAGTACTTC; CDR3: CASSNAGGEQYF
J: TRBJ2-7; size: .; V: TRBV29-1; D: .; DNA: TGCAGCGTTGAAGGGTCGCGGCAGGGCGGTTTAAACGAGCAGTACTTC; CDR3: CSVEGSRQGGLNEQYF
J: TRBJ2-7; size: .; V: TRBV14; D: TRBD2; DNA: TGTGCCAGCAGCCAAGATTTGGTAGCGGGGGTCTACGAGCAGTACTTC; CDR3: CASSQDLVAGVYEQYF
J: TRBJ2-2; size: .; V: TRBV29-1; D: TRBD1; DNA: TGCAGCGCAATGGACAGGGTAGACACCGGGGAGCTGTTTTTT; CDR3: CSAMDRVDTGELFF
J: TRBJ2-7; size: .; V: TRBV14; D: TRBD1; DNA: TGTGCCAGCAGCCCGACAGGGATTGAGCAGTACTTC; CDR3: CASSPTGIEQYF
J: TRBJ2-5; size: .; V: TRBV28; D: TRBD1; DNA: TGTGCCAGCAGTTCGGGACAGGGAGGGACCCAGTACTTC; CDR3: CASSSGQGGTQYF
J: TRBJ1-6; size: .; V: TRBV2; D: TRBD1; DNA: TGTGCCAGCACCGGGACAGGGAGGTCCTATAATTCACCCCTCCACTTT; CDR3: CASTGTGRSYNSPLHF
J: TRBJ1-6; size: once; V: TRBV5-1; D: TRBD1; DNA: TGCGCCAGCAGCCCGGGACAGGGGTTTTCACCCCTCCACTTT; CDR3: CASSPGQGFSPLHF
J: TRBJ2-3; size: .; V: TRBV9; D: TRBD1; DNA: TGTGCCAGCTCAGACAGGGGGCGAGAGAGCACAGATACGCAGTATTTT; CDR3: CASSDRGRESTDTQYF
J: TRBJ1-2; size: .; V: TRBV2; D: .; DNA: TGTGCCAGCACCTGGGACACCCCTGACTATGGCTACACCTTC; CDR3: CASTWDTPDYGYTF
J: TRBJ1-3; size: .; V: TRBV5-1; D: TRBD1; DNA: TGCGCCAGCACCCAGGACAGGGCCCCTGGAAACACCATATATTTT; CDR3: CASTQDRAPGNTIYF
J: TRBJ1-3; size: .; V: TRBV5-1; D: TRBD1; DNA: TGCGCCAGCAGCTTTCAGGGGGCTGGCGGAAACACCATATATTTT; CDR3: CASSFQGAGGNTIYF
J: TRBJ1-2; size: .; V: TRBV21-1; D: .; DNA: TGTGCCAGCCCCCCATTTCCCGGGACAGGGGCCTATGGCTACACCTTC; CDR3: CASPPFPGTGAYGYTF
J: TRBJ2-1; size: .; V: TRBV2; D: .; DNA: TGTGCCAGCAGTGGGGCAGGGCGTGAGCAGTTCTTC; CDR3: CASSGAGREQFF
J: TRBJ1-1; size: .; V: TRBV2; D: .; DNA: TGTGCCAGCAGTGCAACAGGCAACACTGAAGCTTTCTTT; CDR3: CASSATGNTEAFF
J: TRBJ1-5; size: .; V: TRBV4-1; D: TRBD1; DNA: TGCGCCAGCAGCCAGGGACAGGGCCTGAGGCAGCCCCAGCATTTT; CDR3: CASSQGQGLRQPQHF
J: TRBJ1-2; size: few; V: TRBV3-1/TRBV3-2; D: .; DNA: TGTGCCAGCAGCCAAGCCGTGACAGTCTTC; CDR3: CASSQAVTVF
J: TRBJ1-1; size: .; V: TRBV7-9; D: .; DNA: TGTGCCAGCAGCTTAGCGGAGAGGACAGACATGAACACTGAAGCTTTCTTT; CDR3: CASSLAERTDMNTEAFF